This T cell receptor beta chain was sequenced during a study of cytomegalovirus exposure and HLA in healthy donors. The germline V gene encodes CDR1 SEHNR and CDR2 FQNEAQ (reference sequence). The CDR3 is 13 amino acids. V lost 5 bases and J lost 7; bases outside the gene matches: 7. The study's findings and limits: The later analysis indicated that the majority of CMV-associated TCR beta chains appeared HLA-restricted. Reportedly, HLA-A and HLA-B alleles of most subjects were accurately predicted from TCR beta.

The PCR contained 60 Vbeta and 13 Jbeta primers. Only in-frame clones appear in the TCRdb table, and some are missing; sequencing was by immunoSEQ multiplex PCR. The table has approximately 85,000 clones, approximately 70% seen once. In regard to this clone: Its target is not known.

The chain recombines TRBV7-9 with TRBJ2-7; 8 bases are shared with TRBD2. The sequence derives from a woman in her forties in good health and CMV-seropositive. The source material was PBMCs. The CDR3 spells CASSRSGVGEQYF. The CDR3 nucleotides are TGTGCCAGCAGCCGTAGCGGGGTAGGAGAGCAGTACTTC.